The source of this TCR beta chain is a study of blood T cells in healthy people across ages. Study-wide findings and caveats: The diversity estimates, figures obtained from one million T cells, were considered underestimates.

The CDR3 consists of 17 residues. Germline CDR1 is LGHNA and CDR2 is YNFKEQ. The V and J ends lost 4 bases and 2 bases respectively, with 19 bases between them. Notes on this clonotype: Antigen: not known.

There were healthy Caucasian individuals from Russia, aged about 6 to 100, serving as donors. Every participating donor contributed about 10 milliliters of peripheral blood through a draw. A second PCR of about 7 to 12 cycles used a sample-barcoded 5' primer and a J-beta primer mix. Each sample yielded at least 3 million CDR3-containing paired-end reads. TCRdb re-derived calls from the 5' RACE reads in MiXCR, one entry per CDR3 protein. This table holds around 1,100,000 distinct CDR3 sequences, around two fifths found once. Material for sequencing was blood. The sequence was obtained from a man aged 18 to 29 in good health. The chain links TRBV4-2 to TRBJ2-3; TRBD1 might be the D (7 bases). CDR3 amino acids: CASSPLLQGGTTDTQYF. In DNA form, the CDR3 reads TGTGCCAGCAGCCCACTTCTGCAGGGGGGAACCACAGATACGCAGTATTTT.